This TCR beta chain was sequenced during a study of blood T cell repertoires in COVID-19. On the study more broadly: Italy, Spain and the United States were the sources of the convalescent and acute COVID-19 samples. Nucleic acid was either cDNA or gDNA, and it came from T cells, B-cell-depleted T cells, or PBMCs.

Clinical histories supplied by participants themselves formed the basis of cohort assignment. V shed 7 bases, J shed 0 bases, and the junction held 12 bases outside the gene matches. Germline V gene sequence: CDR1 PRHDT, CDR2 FYEKMQ (reference sequence). The CDR3 covers 18 residues. Authors' data handling: Amplification with reference gene primers provided the estimates of nucleated cell counts. Generated by immunoSEQ multiplex PCR, the TCRdb table keeps only in-frame clones and is missing some. V, J and clone size reflect that table, while D and trimming were determined from the DNA. The sample contains a few hundred thousand clones, roughly nine tenths of which appear only once.

The TCR was taken from a human donor in a cohort exposed to, infected with or recovered from COVID-19 (not recorded which). The donor label of this sample is uncertain. The chain has TRBV13 and TRBJ2-3; 11 bases map to TRBD2. The sample was PBMCs or T cells enriched from blood (not recorded which). The CDR3 loop is CASNAIAGGLPSTDTQYF. Written as DNA, the CDR3 is TGTGCCAGCAACGCAATAGCGGGGGGGCTGCCTAGCACAGATACGCAGTATTTT.